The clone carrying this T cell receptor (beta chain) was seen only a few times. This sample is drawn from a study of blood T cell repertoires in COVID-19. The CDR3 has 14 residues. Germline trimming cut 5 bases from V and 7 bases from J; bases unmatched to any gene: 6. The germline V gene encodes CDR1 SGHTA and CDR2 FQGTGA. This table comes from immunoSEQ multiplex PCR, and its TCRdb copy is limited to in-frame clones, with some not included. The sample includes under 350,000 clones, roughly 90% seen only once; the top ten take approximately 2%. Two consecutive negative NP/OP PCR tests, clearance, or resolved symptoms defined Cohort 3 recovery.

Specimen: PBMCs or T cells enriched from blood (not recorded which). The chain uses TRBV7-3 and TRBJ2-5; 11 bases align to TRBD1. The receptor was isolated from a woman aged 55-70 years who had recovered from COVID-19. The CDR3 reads CASSDGQGAGTQYF. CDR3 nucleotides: TGTGCCAGCAGCGATGGACAGGGGGCTGGGACCCAGTACTTC.